This T cell receptor (beta chain) was sequenced for a study of T-cell reconstitution after alpha-beta-depleted transplantation in children. Trimming at V came to 4 bases and at J to 3 bases, leaving 13 bases not matched to a gene. CDR1 is SGHKS and CDR2 is YYEKEE in the germline V gene (reference sequence). This CDR3 has 16 amino acids. Molecular barcoding with unique molecular identifiers was used for the TCRbeta library. TCRdb ran MiXCR on the PCR reads and lists one entry per CDR3 protein. The table has some 200,000 distinct CDR3 sequences, roughly 14% seen once; the top ten hold about 13%. The receptor's source is a human donor who donated a stem cell graft to a child with acute lymphoblastic leukemia. This sample comprised PBMCs from the stem cell graft donor, obtained from the stem cell graft. V usage is TRBV5-5 and J usage is TRBJ2-7, with 7 bases aligning to TRBD1. The CDR3 coding sequence is TGTGCCAGCAGCCGTATCCGGACAGGTGGCCTCTACGAGCAGTACTTC. Its translation: CASSRIRTGGLYEQYF.